Following are 21 T cell receptor beta chains from one sample sequenced in a study of Graves' ophthalmopathy and Graves' hyperthyroidism. As the template, RNA transcripts were used to amplify TCR beta CDR3 regions. HTBI primers primed a first-round RT-PCR, and a second-round multiplex PCR followed. TCRdb processed the multiplex PCR reads anew with MiXCR; each CDR3 protein has one entry. The table has 210,000 or so distinct CDR3 sequences, roughly 27% seen once; the top ten hold around 10%. Source material: peripheral blood. The receptors derive from a man aged 45-65 years with Graves' ophthalmopathy.

In its sample, this clonotype was seen a few times. The chain is built from TRBV6-1 and TRBJ1-1, with D perhaps matching TRBD1 (5 bases). V was shortened by 6 bases and J by 0 bases, with 8 bases between the two germline ends. CDR1 is MNHNS, CDR2 SASEGT, per germline. This CDR3 is 13 amino acids long. The CDR3 DNA is TGTGCCAGCAGAAGGGACCTGAACACTGAAGCTTTCTTT. Its translation is CASRRDLNTEAFF.

This clonotype was counted ten times or more. The chain employs TRBV12-3 or TRBV12-4 and TRBJ2-7, with a possible D match to TRBD1 (6 bases). The CDR3 length is 11 residues. Trimming took 6 bases from V and 7 from J, leaving 10 bases between them. The DNA for the CDR3 is TGTGCCAGCAGCTACCAGGGGGAGCAGTACTTC. This sequence encodes CASSYQGEQYF.

This clonotype was seen just once. This chain joins TRBV2 and TRBJ2-5; D is possibly TRBD1 or TRBD2 (5 bases each). There are 13 residues in the CDR3. From germline, CDR1 is SNHLY and CDR2 FYNNEI. Trimming stripped 6 bases from V and 7 bases from J, with 15 bases between. The CDR3 coding sequence is TGTGCCAGCAGCACAGACCGGGGCGGGACCCAGTACTTC. Translating it yields CASSTDRGGTQYF.

This chain joins TRBV6-1 and TRBJ1-2; tentatively, D is TRBD1 (5 bases). Trimming took off 2 bases at V and 4 bases at J, with 14 bases between the two ends. The CDR3 contains 15 residues. Germline CDR1 reads MNHNS; CDR2 reads SASEGT. The CDR3 protein is CASSEHGARAYGYTF. The CDR3 DNA reads TGTGCCAGCAGTGAACATGGGGCCAGGGCCTATGGCTACACCTTC.

The rearrangement joins TRBV12-3 or TRBV12-4 to TRBJ1-1; D is uncertain. The CDR3 covers 13 residues. V was cut by 3 bases and J by 4 bases, with 9 bases left in between. The CDR3 loop reads CASSFGGPTEAFF. CDR3 DNA: TGTGCCAGCAGTTTTGGTGGCCCCACTGAAGCTTTCTTT.

This clonotype was counted at least ten times. V gene TRBV25-1 combines with J gene TRBJ1-4; D is undetermined. The V end was cut by 7 bases, the J end by 0 bases, with 6 bases between. CDR3 size: 13 residues. Per the germline V gene, CDR1 is MGHDK and CDR2 is SYGVNS. The CDR3 region has the DNA TGTGCCAGCAACGATGCAACTAATGAAAAACTGTTTTTT. Its protein product is CASNDATNEKLFF.

This clonotype showed up many times. The rearrangement links TRBV7-8 to TRBJ2-7, with 8 nucleotides matching TRBD2. V was clipped by 1 base and J by 0 bases; unmatched bases: 11. The germline gives CDR1 SGHVS, CDR2 FQNEAQ. The length of the CDR3 is 18 residues. CDR3: CASSLVGTRYDFSYEQYF. DNA of the CDR3: TGTGCCAGCAGCTTAGTGGGGACTAGATATGATTTCTCCTACGAGCAGTACTTC.

Many counts were recorded for this clonotype. The J gene is TRBJ1-2, the V gene TRBV11-1, with TRBD1 identical over 12 bases. This CDR3 spans 17 amino acids. Trimming cost V 4 bases and J 3 bases; bases outside gene matches: 9. Germline V gene data show CDR1 as SGHAT and CDR2 as FQDESV (reference sequence). CDR3 in amino acids: CASSSAGTGGEDYGYTF. The CDR3 DNA sequence: TGTGCCAGCAGCTCGGCCGGGACAGGGGGCGAAGACTATGGCTACACCTTC. The full variable domain, its missing parts supplied by reference TRBV11-1 and TRBJ1-2, is EAEVAQSPRYKITEKSQAVAFWCDPISGHATLYWYRQILGQGPELLVQFQDESVVDDSQLPKDRFSAERLKGVDSTLKIQPAELGDSAMYLCASSSAGTGGEDYGYTFGSGTRLTVV.

This clonotype was seen repeatedly, ten times or more. The CDR3 here is CASSFTKGGGYTF. In nucleotides, the CDR3 is TGTGCCAGCAGCTTCACCAAAGGGGGTGGCTACACCTTC. The chain is built from TRBV12-3 or TRBV12-4 and TRBJ1-2; D possibly corresponds to TRBD1 (6 bases). The CDR3 covers 13 residues. The V end was cut by 6 bases, the J end by 7 bases, with 15 bases between.

The V and J genes are TRBV7-9 and TRBJ1-2; D not resolved. CDR1 SEHNR and CDR2 FQNEAQ come from the germline V gene (reference sequence). Between the trimmed V and J ends, which lost 1 base and 1 base, there was a span of 10 bases. The CDR3 extends over 15 amino acids. CDR3: CASSLGQNFNYGYTF. As DNA, the CDR3 is TGTGCCAGCAGCTTAGGGCAGAATTTTAACTATGGCTACACCTTC.

The count of this clonotype is one. V gene TRBV6-1 combines with J gene TRBJ2-7, with 8 bases lining up with TRBD1. V lost 7 bases, J lost 4 bases, and 12 bases stayed unmatched. CDR1 is MNHNS, CDR2 SASEGT, per germline. The CDR3 consists of 15 residues. The CDR3 nucleotides are TGTGCCAGCACCCTGGGGGACAGGAGGGTGTACGAGCAGTACTTC. Its protein product is CASTLGDRRVYEQYF.

The chain links TRBV6-2 or TRBV6-3 to TRBJ1-1; D is uncertain. This CDR3 comprises 14 residues. Between the trimmed V and J ends, which lost 2 bases and 2 bases, there was a span of 9 bases. Looked up from germline, CDR1 is MNHEY and CDR2 is SVGEGT. The CDR3 sequence: CASSYIGENTEAFF. The CDR3 DNA is TGTGCCAGCAGTTACATCGGGGAAAACACTGAAGCTTTCTTT.

This clonotype has a count of ten or more. V is TRBV27 and J is TRBJ2-1; 7 nucleotides align to TRBD2. The CDR3 has 15 residues. The V and J ends lost 6 bases and 0 bases, in that order; junction bases with no gene match: 5. Germline values: CDR1 MNHEY, CDR2 SMNVEV (reference sequence). This CDR3 is CASRGGDFSYNEQFF. CDR3 in DNA: TGTGCCAGCAGGGGGGGGGACTTCTCCTACAATGAGCAGTTCTTC.

This clonotype has at least ten counts. The V and J genes are TRBV5-6 and TRBJ1-2; maybe TRBD1 (5 bases). The CDR3 runs to 14 residues. Germline V gives CDR1 SGHDT, CDR2 YYEEEE. V lost 4 bases to trimming and J lost 8 bases, with 18 bases between them. Here the CDR3 DNA reads TGTGCCAGCAGCCGTTTAATGGGGACGGACGGCTACACCTTC. This translates into CASSRLMGTDGYTF. The whole variable domain, remainder taken from reference TRBV5-6 and TRBJ1-2, is DAGVTQSPTHLIKTRGQQVTLRCSPKSGHDTVSWYQQALGQGPQFIFQYYEEEERQRGNFPDRFSGHQFPNYSSELNVNALLLGDSALYLCASSRLMGTDGYTFGSGTRLTVV.

The sample holds many counts of this clonotype. The CDR3 region has the DNA TGCAGTGCTAGTCCGGGACTACCCTACGAGCAGTACTTC. This gives the protein CSASPGLPYEQYF. The V call is TRBV20-1, the J call TRBJ2-7; TRBD2 agrees at 7 bases. The CDR3 consists of 13 residues. The germline V gene has CDR1 DFQATT and CDR2 SNEGSKA (reference sequence). The J segment lost 2 bases and the V segment lost 3 bases, leaving 4 bases of the junction unmatched.

This chain connects TRBV6-2 or TRBV6-3 to TRBJ1-1; D is unclear. V was clipped by 9 bases and J by 6 bases, with 14 bases between them. CDR3 length equals 12 residues. Germline-derived CDR1 and CDR2 are MNHEY and SVGEGT. The CDR3 coding sequence is TGTGCCAGTGTGACGGTTGGGGCTGAAGCTTTCTTT. Amino acid sequence: CASVTVGAEAFF.

This clonotype showed up many times. The chain has TRBV3-1 and TRBJ1-2; D is undetermined. With 0 bases removed from V and 2 bases from J, the gap between germline ends came to 16 bases. Germline CDR1 reads LGHDT; CDR2 reads YNNKEL (reference sequence). The CDR3 is 17 residues long. CDR3 sequence (DNA): TGTGCCAGCAGCCAAGAGGATGGGTGGCAGGTCAACTATGGCTACACCTTC. Its translation: CASSQEDGWQVNYGYTF.

This clonotype was counted at least ten times. This rearrangement joins TRBV19 to TRBJ2-2; 9 bases line up with TRBD1. The germline V gene encodes CDR1 LNHDA and CDR2 SQIVND (reference sequence). The CDR3 has 15 residues. J lost 5 bases, V lost 4 bases, and 5 bases had no gene match. The CDR3: CASSTGTGFTGELFF. The CDR3 nucleotides are TGTGCCAGTAGTACCGGGACAGGGTTTACCGGGGAGCTGTTTTTT.

This clonotype was counted many times. This rearrangement joins TRBV5-1 to TRBJ1-2; D is undetermined. The CDR3 runs 14 residues. Germline CDR1 is SGHRS and CDR2 is YFSETQ. V was clipped by 4 bases and J by 3 bases, with 13 bases between them. The CDR3 here is CASSPNLGDYGYTF. Here the CDR3 DNA reads TGCGCCAGCAGCCCAAATCTTGGGGACTATGGCTACACCTTC.

This clonotype was seen repeatedly, ten times or more. The chain employs TRBV28 and TRBJ2-7, with D possibly TRBD1 on 6 matching bases. V lost 2 bases, J lost 3 bases, and 14 bases lay in between. The CDR3 extends over 15 amino acids. Germline-derived CDR1 and CDR2 are MDHEN and SYDVKM. CDR3 sequence reads: CASSLISGVNYEQYF. The CDR3 DNA reads as TGTGCCAGCAGTTTAATTTCAGGGGTCAACTACGAGCAGTACTTC.

This clonotype appeared many times. The chain combines TRBV20-1 with TRBJ2-4; 10 bases agree with TRBD2. This CDR3 is 17 amino acids long. Germline lookup yields CDR1 DFQATT and CDR2 SNEGSKA (reference sequence). J gave up 0 bases and V 2 bases, and 7 bases lay outside the gene matches. The CDR3 loop reads CSARQPGLAIAKNIQYF. CDR3 coding DNA: TGCAGTGCTAGACAACCGGGACTAGCGATAGCCAAAAACATTCAGTACTTC.